This TCR beta chain was captured by sequencing in a study of shared clonotypes between healthy human individuals. The data were produced by immunoSEQ multiplex PCR, yet TCRdb's version contains in-frame clones alone and is incomplete. The top ten hold roughly 0.9% of the sample, which has some 1.1 million clones, 77% seen once. Germline CDR1 is MDHEN and CDR2 is SYDVKM. The germline V and J ends were trimmed by 6 bases and 3 bases, with 15 bases remaining between them. The CDR3 runs 15 residues. J is TRBJ1-5 and V is TRBV28; D gene uncertain. The receptor comes from a man aged 18 to 29 in good health. Some clones in this sample may be carry-over from other donors' samples. The specimen sequenced was memory CD4+ T cells from PBMCs. Subset denoted: CD45RA-negative fraction. CDR3 sequence (DNA): TGTGCCAGCAGCTTGGCTTACCCCGTCAATCAGCCCCAGCATTTT. This sequence encodes CASSLAYPVNQPQHF.